The 5 T cell receptor beta chains below all came from one sample that was sequenced in a study of T cell clusters in autoimmune cytopenias. TRB amplification used approximately 250 ng of peripheral blood genomic DNA. TRB was amplified by touch-down multiplex PCR, primer pools A and B combined. TCRdb reprocessed the multiplex PCR reads and keeps a single row for each CDR3 protein, giving no DNA. The table lists 5,000 to 7,500 distinct CDR3 sequences, with approximately 8% in the top ten. Sequences were obtained from peripheral blood. The source of these receptors is a human donor with an autoimmune cytopenia or autoimmune hepatitis (not recorded which).

The chain carries TRBV6-2 or TRBV6-3 and TRBJ1-4. CDR1 MNHEY and CDR2 SVGEGT come from the germline V gene. CDR3 length: 14 amino acids. The CDR3 region is CASSYPDSNEKLFF.

The V gene is TRBV5-4, the J gene TRBJ2-7; checking the TCRdb D call of TRBD2 is not possible without DNA. Germline values: CDR1 SGHNT, CDR2 YYREEE (reference sequence). The CDR3 loop spans 15 amino acids. CDR3 in amino acids: CASSLKLAGGPVQYF.

This clonotype is identified as medium-sized from frequency. This chain connects TRBV6-1 to TRBJ1-2; the TCRdb D gene call, TRBD1, has no DNA to confirm it. The CDR3 covers 12 residues. Germline values: CDR1 MNHNS, CDR2 SASEGT. The CDR3 protein is CASSEGTGRYTF.

This clonotype counts as medium-sized by frequency. The J gene is TRBJ2-7, the V gene TRBV12-3 or TRBV12-4; TCRdb gives TRBD1 as the D gene, but with no DNA this cannot be confirmed. The CDR3 has 12 amino acids. The CDR3: CASSWDSYEQYF.

The chain combines TRBV10-3 with TRBJ1-4. The germline gives CDR1 ENHRY, CDR2 SYGVKD. This CDR3 contains 12 residues. The CDR3: CAISLMGEKLFF.